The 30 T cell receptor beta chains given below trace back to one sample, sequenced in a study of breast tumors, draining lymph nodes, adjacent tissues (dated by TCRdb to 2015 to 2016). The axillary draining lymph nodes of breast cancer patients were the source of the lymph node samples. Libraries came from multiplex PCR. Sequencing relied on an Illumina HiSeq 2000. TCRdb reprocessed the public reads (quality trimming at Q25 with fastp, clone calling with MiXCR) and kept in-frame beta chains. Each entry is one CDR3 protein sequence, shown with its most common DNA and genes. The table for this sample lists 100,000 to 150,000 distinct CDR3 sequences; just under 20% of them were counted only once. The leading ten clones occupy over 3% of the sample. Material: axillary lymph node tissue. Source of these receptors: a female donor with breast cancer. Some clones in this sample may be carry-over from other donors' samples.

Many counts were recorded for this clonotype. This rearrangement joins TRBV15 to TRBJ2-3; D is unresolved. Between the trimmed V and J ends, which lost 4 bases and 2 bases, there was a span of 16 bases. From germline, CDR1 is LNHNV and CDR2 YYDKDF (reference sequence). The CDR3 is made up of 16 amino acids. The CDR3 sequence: CATSTMTPFNTDTQYF. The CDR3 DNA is TGTGCCACCAGCACAATGACACCATTTAACACAGATACGCAGTATTTT.

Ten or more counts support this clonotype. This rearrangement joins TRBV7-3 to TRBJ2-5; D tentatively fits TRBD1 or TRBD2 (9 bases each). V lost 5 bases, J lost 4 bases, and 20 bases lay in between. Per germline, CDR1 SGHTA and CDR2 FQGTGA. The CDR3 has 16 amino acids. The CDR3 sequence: CASSAGGTGKGETQYF. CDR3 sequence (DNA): TGTGCCAGCAGCGCGGGAGGGACAGGGAAGGGAGAGACCCAGTACTTC.

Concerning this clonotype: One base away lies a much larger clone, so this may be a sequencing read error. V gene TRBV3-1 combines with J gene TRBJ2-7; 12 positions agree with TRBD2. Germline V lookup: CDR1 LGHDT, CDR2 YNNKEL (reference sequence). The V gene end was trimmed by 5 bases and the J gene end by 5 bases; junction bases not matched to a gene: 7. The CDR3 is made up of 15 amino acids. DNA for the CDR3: TGTGCCAGCAGCTTGCTAGCGGGAGGGCCCCACGAGCAGTACTTC. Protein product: CASSLLAGGPHEQYF.

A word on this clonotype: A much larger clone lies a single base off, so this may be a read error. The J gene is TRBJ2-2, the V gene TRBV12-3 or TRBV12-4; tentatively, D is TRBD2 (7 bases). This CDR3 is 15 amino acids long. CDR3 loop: CASSLTGRGLGELLF. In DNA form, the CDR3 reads TGTGCCAGCAGTCTTACAGGGCGGGGGTTAGGGGAGCTGCTTTTT.

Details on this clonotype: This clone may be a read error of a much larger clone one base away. The CDR3 bases are TGTGCCAGCAGCTTGGCTCCGACGAACACCGGGGGGCTGTTTTTT. Its protein product is CASSLAPTNTGGLFF. The genes are TRBV7-3 and TRBJ2-2; D is perhaps TRBD2 (6 bases). CDR3 length equals 15 residues. Germline V gene data show CDR1 as SGHTA and CDR2 as FQGTGA.

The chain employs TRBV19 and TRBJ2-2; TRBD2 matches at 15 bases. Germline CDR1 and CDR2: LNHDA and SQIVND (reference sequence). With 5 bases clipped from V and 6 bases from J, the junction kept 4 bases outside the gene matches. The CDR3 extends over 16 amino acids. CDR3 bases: TGTGCCAGTAGTCCCGGACTAGCGGGGGGGCCCGGGGAGCTGTTTTTT. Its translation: CASSPGLAGGPGELFF.

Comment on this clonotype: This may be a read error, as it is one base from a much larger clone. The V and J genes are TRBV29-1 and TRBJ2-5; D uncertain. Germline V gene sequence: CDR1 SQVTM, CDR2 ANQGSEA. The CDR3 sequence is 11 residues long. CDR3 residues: CGVASDGTQYF. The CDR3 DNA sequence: TGCGGCGTAGCTTCGGACGGGACCCAGTACTTC.

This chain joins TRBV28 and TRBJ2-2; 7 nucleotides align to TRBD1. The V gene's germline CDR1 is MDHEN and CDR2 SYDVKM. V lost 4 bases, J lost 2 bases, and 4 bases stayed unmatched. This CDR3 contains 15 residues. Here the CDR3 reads CASSSWDSNTGELFF. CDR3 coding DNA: TGTGCCAGCAGTTCGTGGGACAGCAACACCGGGGAGCTGTTTTTT.

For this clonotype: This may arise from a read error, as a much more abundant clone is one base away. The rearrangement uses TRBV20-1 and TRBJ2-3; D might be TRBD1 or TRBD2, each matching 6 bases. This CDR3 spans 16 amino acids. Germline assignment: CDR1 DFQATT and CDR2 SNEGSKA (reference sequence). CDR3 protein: CGARVWGALVTDTQYF. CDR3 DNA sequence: TGCGGTGCTAGAGTTTGGGGGGCGCTTGTTACAGATACGCAGTATTTT.

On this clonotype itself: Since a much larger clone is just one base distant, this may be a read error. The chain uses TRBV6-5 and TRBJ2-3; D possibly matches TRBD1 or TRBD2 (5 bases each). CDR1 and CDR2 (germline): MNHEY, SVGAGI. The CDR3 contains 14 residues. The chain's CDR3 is CASSYSEGSDAQYF. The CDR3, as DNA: TGTGCCAGCAGTTACTCTGAGGGGTCAGATGCGCAGTATTTT.

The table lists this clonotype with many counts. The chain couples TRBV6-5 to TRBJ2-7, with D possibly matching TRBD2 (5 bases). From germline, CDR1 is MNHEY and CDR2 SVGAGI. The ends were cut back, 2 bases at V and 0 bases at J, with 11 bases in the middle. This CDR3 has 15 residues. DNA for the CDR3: TGTGCCAGCAGTTACGAGGGAGCATCCTCCTACGAGCAGTACTTC. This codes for CASSYEGASSYEQYF.

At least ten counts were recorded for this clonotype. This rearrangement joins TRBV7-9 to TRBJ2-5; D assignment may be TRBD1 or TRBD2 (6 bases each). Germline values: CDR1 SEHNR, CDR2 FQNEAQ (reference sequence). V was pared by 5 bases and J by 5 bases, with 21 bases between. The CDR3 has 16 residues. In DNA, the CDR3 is TGTGCCAGCAGCGGATATGACGGGGGCGCGGGCGAGACCCAGTACTTC. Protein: CASSGYDGGAGETQYF.

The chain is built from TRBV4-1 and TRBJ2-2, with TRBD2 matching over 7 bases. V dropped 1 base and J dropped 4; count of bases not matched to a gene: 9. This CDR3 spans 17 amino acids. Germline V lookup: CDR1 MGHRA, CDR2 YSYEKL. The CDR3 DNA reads TGCGCCAGCAGCCAAGGGTCTGGACGGGGGGTCACCGGGGAGCTGTTTTTT. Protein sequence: CASSQGSGRGVTGELFF.

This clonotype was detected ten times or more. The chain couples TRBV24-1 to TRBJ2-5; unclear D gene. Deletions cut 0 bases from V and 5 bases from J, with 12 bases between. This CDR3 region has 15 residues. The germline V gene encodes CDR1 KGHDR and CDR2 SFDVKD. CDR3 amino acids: CATSDLQARSETQYF. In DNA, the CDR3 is TGTGCCACCAGTGATTTGCAGGCTCGTTCGGAGACCCAGTACTTC.

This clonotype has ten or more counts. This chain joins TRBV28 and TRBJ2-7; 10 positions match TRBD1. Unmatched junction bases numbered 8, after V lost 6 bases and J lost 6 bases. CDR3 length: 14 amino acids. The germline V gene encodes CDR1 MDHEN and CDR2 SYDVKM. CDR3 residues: CASSRDRGWSEQYF. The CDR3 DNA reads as TGTGCCAGCAGCCGGGACAGGGGCTGGAGCGAGCAGTACTTC. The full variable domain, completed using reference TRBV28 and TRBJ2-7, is DVKVTQSSRYLVKRTGEKVFLECVQDMDHENMFWYRQDPGLGLRLIYFSYDVKMKEKGDIPEGYSVSREKKERFSLILESASTNQTSMYLCASSRDRGWSEQYFGPGTRLTVT.

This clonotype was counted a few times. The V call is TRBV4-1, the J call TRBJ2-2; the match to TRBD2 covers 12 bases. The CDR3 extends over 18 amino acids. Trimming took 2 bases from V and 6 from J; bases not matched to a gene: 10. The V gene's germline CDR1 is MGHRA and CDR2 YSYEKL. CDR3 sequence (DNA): TGCGCCAGCAGCCAACCCTACCGTCGACTAGCGGGGGCCGGGGAGCTGTTTTTT. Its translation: CASSQPYRRLAGAGELFF.

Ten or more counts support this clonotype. The CDR3 DNA reads as TGTGCCAGTAGTATTTTTTCGGGTGGCACAGATACGCAGTATTTT. Translated: CASSIFSGGTDTQYF. The J gene is TRBJ2-3, the V gene TRBV19; D gene uncertain. The CDR3 extends over 15 amino acids. V gave up 3 bases and J gave up 1 base, with 11 bases separating them. Germline lookup yields CDR1 LNHDA and CDR2 SQIVND (reference sequence).

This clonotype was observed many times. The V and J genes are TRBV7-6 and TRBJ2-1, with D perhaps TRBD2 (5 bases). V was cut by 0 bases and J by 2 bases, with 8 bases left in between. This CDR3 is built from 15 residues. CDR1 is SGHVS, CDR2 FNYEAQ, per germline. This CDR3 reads CASSLAFSAYNEQFF. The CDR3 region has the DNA TGTGCCAGCAGCTTAGCGTTTAGCGCCTACAATGAGCAGTTCTTC.

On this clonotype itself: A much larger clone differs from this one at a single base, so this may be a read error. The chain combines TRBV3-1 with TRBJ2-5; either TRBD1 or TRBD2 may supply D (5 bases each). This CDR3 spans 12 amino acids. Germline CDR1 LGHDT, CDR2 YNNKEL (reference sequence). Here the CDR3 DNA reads TGTGCCAGCAGCCACAGAGGGGAGACCCTGTACTTC. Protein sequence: CASSHRGETLYF.

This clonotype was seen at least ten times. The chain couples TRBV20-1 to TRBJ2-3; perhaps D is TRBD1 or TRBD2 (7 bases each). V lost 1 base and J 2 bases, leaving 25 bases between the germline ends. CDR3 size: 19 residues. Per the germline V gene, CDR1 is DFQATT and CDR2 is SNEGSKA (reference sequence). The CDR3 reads CSARVGDRMTSLNTDTQYF. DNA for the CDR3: TGCAGTGCTAGAGTAGGGGACAGAATGACTAGCCTAAACACAGATACGCAGTATTTT.

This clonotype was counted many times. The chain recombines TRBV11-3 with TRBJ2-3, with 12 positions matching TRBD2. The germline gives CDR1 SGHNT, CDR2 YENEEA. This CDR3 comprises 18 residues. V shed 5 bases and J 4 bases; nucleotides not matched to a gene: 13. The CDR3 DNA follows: TGTGCCAGCAGCGGGGGCGCACTAGCGGGGGGCATCGCAGATACGCAGTATTTT. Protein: CASSGGALAGGIADTQYF.

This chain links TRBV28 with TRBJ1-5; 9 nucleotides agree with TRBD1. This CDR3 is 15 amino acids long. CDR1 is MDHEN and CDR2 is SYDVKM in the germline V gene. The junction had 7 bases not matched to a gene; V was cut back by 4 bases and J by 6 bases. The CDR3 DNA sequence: TGTGCCAGCAGTTCACAAGGACAGGGGCGTCAGCCCCAGCATTTT. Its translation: CASSSQGQGRQPQHF.

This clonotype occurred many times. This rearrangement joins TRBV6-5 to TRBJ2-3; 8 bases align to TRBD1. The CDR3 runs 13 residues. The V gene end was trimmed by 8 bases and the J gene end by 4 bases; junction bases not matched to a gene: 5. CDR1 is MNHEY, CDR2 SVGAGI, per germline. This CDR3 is CASRKQGADTQYF. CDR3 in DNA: TGTGCCAGCCGTAAACAGGGGGCAGATACGCAGTATTTT.

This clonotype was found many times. CDR3 region: CASSTKRDREGTDTQYF. In DNA form, the CDR3 reads TGTGCCAGCAGTACCAAGAGAGACAGGGAAGGCACAGATACGCAGTATTTT. The chain joins TRBV6-5 to TRBJ2-3; 7 bases are shared with TRBD1. V shed 5 bases and J 1 base; nucleotides not matched to a gene: 12. The CDR3 consists of 17 residues. The germline gives CDR1 MNHEY, CDR2 SVGAGI.

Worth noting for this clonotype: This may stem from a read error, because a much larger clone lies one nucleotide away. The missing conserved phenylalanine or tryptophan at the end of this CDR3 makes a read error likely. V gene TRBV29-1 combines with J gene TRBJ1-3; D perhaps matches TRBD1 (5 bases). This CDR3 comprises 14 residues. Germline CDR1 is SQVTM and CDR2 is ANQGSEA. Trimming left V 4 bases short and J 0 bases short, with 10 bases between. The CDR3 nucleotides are TGCAGCGTTGGTTCCGGGGCCTCTGGAAACACCATATATTCT. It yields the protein CSVGSGASGNTIYS.

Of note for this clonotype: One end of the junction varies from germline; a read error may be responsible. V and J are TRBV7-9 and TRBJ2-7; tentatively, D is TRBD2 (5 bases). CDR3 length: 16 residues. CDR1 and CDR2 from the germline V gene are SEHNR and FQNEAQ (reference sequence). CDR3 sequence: CASSQDWASSAYEQYF. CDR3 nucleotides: TGCGCCAGCAGCCAAGATTGGGCTAGCTCGGCCTACGAGCAGTACTTC.

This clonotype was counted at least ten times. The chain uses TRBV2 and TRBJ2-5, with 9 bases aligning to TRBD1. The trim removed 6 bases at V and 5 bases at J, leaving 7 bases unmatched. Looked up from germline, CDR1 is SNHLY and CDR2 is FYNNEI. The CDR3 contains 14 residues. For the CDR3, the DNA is TGTGCCAGCAGAGAACAGGGGGCTGGGGAGACCCAGTACTTC. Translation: CASREQGAGETQYF.

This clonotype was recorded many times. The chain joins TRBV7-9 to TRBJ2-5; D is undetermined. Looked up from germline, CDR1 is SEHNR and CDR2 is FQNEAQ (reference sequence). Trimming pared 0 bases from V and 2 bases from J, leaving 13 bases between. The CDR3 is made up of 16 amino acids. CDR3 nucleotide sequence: TGTGCCAGCAGCTTAGCCGGTTGGACGTCGCAAGAGACCCAGTACTTC. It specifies CASSLAGWTSQETQYF. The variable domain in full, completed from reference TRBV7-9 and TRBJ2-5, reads DTGVSQNPRHKITKRGQNVTFRCDPISEHNRLYWYRQTLGQGPEFLTYFQNEAQLEKSRLLSDRFSAERPKGSFSTLEIQRTEQGDSAMYLCASSLAGWTSQETQYFGPGTRLLVL.

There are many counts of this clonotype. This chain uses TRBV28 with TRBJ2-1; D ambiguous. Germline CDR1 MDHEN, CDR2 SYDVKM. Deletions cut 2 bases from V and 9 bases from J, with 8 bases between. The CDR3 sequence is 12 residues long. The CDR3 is CASSLVVGEQFF. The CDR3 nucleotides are TGTGCCAGCAGTTTAGTCGTAGGTGAGCAGTTCTTC.

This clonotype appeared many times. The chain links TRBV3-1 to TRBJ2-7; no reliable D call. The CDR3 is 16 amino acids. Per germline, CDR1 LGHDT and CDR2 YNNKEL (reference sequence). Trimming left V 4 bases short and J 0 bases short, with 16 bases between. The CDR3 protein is CASSPQVGGSSYEQYF. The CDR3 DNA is TGTGCCAGCAGCCCCCAGGTCGGCGGATCCTCCTACGAGCAGTACTTC.